This T cell receptor beta chain originates from a study of chemoradiotherapy in HPV16-positive cancers. Germline V gives CDR1 KGHSH, CDR2 LQKENI. This CDR3 region has 12 residues. With 5 bases removed from V and 5 bases from J, the gap between germline ends came to 9 bases. Over chemoradiotherapy, repertoires were sampled more than once. Sequencing used immunoSEQ multiplex PCR; TCRdb keeps in-frame clones, though not all of them. The sample consists of about 35,000 clones, about 90% of them appearing once. The V and J genes are TRBV18 and TRBJ1-2; unclear D gene. Sequences were derived from blood, sampled from a patient who underwent chemoradiotherapy. The receptor was isolated from a human donor with HPV-associated anogenital cancer. This CDR3 is CASSGGAYGYTF. In DNA form, the CDR3 reads TGTGCCAGCTCAGGTGGAGCATATGGCTACACCTTC.